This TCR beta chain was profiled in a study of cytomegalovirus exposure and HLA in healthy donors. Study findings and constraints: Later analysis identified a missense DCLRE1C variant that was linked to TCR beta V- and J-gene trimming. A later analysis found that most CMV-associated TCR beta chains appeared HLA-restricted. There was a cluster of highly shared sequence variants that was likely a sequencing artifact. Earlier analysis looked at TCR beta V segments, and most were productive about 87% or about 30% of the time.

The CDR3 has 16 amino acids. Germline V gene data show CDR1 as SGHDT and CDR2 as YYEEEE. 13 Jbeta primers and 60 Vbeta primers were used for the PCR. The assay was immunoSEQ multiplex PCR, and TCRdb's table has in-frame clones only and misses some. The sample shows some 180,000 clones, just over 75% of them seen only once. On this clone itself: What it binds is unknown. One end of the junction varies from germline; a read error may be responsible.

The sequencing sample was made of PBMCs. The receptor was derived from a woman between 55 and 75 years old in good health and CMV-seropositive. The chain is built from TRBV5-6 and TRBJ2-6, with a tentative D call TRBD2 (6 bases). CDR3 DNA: TGTGCCAGCAGCTTGGAGGGAATAGGAGGGGCCAACGGCCTGACTTTC. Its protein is CASSLEGIGGANGLTF.